This entry concerns a single TCR beta chain. Clones were read by immunoSEQ multiplex PCR, and TCRdb kept only the in-frame ones, dropping some. The table has about 120,000 clones, about nine tenths seen once. The source of the sample is a study of T cell responses to AZD1222 COVID-19 vaccine. V was trimmed by 5 bases and J by 6 bases, leaving 7 bases between them. The CDR3 loop spans 11 amino acids. V usage is TRBV12-3 or TRBV12-4 and J usage is TRBJ1-2; D unresolved. This sequence was found in an adult in good health. The specimen comprised peripheral blood, sampled on day 0 of AZD1222 vaccination. The CDR3 is CASSLVDGYTF. CDR3 sequence (DNA): TGTGCCAGCAGTCTCGTAGATGGCTACACCTTC.